Sequencing of this TCR beta chain was carried out in a study of cytomegalovirus exposure and HLA in healthy donors. To note about this clone: No antigen is known for it.

This CDR3 has 17 amino acids. CDR1 and CDR2 (germline): MGHRA, YSYEKL. The V end lost 0 bases, the J end lost 0 bases, and 15 bases lay between the germline ends. Overall study findings and caveats: In an earlier analysis, most TCR beta V segments were productive about 90% or about 30% of the time.

The PCR ran on 60 Vbeta and 13 Jbeta primers. Assay: immunoSEQ multiplex PCR; the TCRdb copy retains only in-frame clones and omits some. The table lists fewer than 200,000 clones, about 65% of them singletons, with approximately 1.5% in the top ten. The TCR sequence derives from a girl aged 5-17 years in good health and CMV-seronegative. Sequences were obtained from PBMCs. The chain combines TRBV4-1 with TRBJ2-7; the D gene is possibly TRBD1 (5 bases). CDR3 bases: TGCGCCAGCAGCCAAGATCTAGGGGCGGCAGGCTCCTACGAGCAGTACTTC. Translated: CASSQDLGAAGSYEQYF.